This entry lists 11 T cell receptor beta chains sequenced from one sample in a study of T cell changes during pregnancy in multiple sclerosis. Profiling relied on immunoSEQ multiplex PCR, and the TCRdb table lists in-frame clones only, not all of them. The data hold just over 30,000 clones, with approximately 91% observed a single time. Sequenced material: CD8+ T cells from peripheral blood mononuclear cells, taken in the second trimester of pregnancy. The receptors stem from a female donor with multiple sclerosis, enrolled in a pregnancy study.

This clone was seen just once. This CDR3 reads CASSQDWDRQNLYGYTF. The CDR3 region has the DNA TGCGCCAGCAGCCAAGACTGGGACAGACAAAATCTCTATGGCTACACCTTC. The chain joins TRBV4-3 to TRBJ1-2; 7 bases fit TRBD1. The CDR3 length is 17 residues. CDR1 and CDR2 from the germline V gene are LGHNA and YSLEER. J lost 4 bases, V lost 0 bases, and 11 bases had no gene match.

The chain uses TRBV19 and TRBJ2-7; 9 positions match TRBD1. V was pared by 3 bases and J by 1 base, with 1 base of the junction left unmatched. Per the germline V gene, CDR1 is LNHDA and CDR2 is SQIVND (reference sequence). The CDR3 is made up of 14 amino acids. The CDR3 DNA reads as TGTGCCAGTAGTATGACAGGGGGATCCTACGAGCAGTACTTC. This gives the protein CASSMTGGSYEQYF.

This chain links TRBV7-2 with TRBJ2-3, with 8 bases aligning to TRBD2. This CDR3 has 17 amino acids. J gave up 3 bases and V 5 bases, and 13 bases lay outside the gene matches. Germline loops: CDR1 SGHTA, CDR2 FQGNSA. Here the CDR3 reads CASSPGRIAGSTDTQYF. CDR3 nucleotides: TGTGCCAGCAGCCCGGGAAGGATAGCGGGAAGTACAGATACGCAGTATTTT.

V usage is TRBV19 and J usage is TRBJ2-4; 8 bases line up with TRBD1. Unmatched junction bases numbered 4, after V lost 4 bases and J lost 2 bases. The CDR3 runs 15 residues. Germline V lookup: CDR1 LNHDA, CDR2 SQIVND (reference sequence). The CDR3 coding sequence is TGTGCCAGTAGTAAAGACAGGGGACCCAAAAACATTCAGTACTTC. Translating it yields CASSKDRGPKNIQYF.

V and J are TRBV27 and TRBJ2-1, with 9 bases fitting TRBD1. Germline V gene lookup returns CDR1 MNHEY and CDR2 SMNVEV (reference sequence). Germline trimming cut 5 bases from V and 6 bases from J; bases unmatched to any gene: 14. This CDR3 comprises 17 residues. This CDR3 is CASSPGLDRGRGNEQFF. DNA for the CDR3: TGTGCCAGCAGTCCCGGTCTCGACAGGGGGAGAGGCAATGAGCAGTTCTTC.

This clone was seen a handful of times. This chain joins TRBV15 and TRBJ2-6, with 8 bases aligning to TRBD2. This CDR3 region has 18 residues. J gave up 1 base and V 1 base, and 6 bases lay outside the gene matches. Germline V gene lookup returns CDR1 LNHNV and CDR2 YYDKDF (reference sequence). The CDR3 loop reads CATSRVTAGESGANVLTF. Here the CDR3 DNA reads TGTGCCACCAGCAGAGTGACAGCGGGAGAATCTGGGGCCAACGTCCTGACTTTC.

This clone has only one observation. V is TRBV5-4 and J is TRBJ2-7; 7 positions agree with TRBD1. The CDR3 spans 16 residues. Germline CDR1 reads SGHNT; CDR2 reads YYREEE (reference sequence). V dropped 1 base and J dropped 0; count of bases not matched to a gene: 7. The CDR3 DNA is TGTGCCAGCAGCTTGTTCTTTGGGACAGTCTCCTACGAGCAGTACTTC. Translation: CASSLFFGTVSYEQYF.

The V gene is TRBV19, the J gene TRBJ1-1, with unresolved D. Per the germline V gene, CDR1 is LNHDA and CDR2 is SQIVND (reference sequence). Trimming stripped 4 bases from V and 3 bases from J, with 3 bases between. The CDR3 is 11 amino acids. CDR3 residues: CASSTYTEAFF. In DNA, the CDR3 is TGTGCCAGTAGTACTTACACTGAAGCTTTCTTT.

The V call is TRBV28, the J call TRBJ2-1, with 13 bases identical to TRBD2. Germline CDR1 reads MDHEN; CDR2 reads SYDVKM. This CDR3 comprises 18 residues. The ends lost 5 bases at V and 7 bases at J; junction bases unmatched: 14. The chain's CDR3 is CASSQSPGLAGSRNEQFF. As DNA, the CDR3 is TGTGCCAGCAGTCAGTCTCCGGGACTAGCGGGAAGTCGTAATGAGCAGTTCTTC.

This clone showed up just once. The chain has TRBV28 and TRBJ2-5, with D possibly matching TRBD1 (6 bases). The CDR3 is made up of 16 amino acids. Trimming left V 6 bases short and J 0 bases short, with 17 bases between. Looked up from germline, CDR1 is MDHEN and CDR2 is SYDVKM. The CDR3 DNA sequence: TGTGCCAGCAGCCTAAACCCCGACAGGAACCAAGAGACCCAGTACTTC. Protein sequence: CASSLNPDRNQETQYF.

This chain uses TRBV30 with TRBJ2-1; 7 nucleotides match TRBD1. There are 13 residues in the CDR3. The junction had 8 bases not matched to a gene; V was cut back by 4 bases and J by 8 bases. The germline gives CDR1 GTSNPN, CDR2 SVGIG (reference sequence). This chain's CDR3 is CAWINRGGDEQFF. The CDR3 DNA reads TGTGCCTGGATCAACAGGGGCGGCGATGAGCAGTTCTTC.